What follows is one T cell receptor beta chain and its context. Authors' methods: Amplification from reference gene primers served as the basis for estimated nucleated cell counts. The repertoire was sequenced with immunoSEQ multiplex PCR; TCRdb's copy has only in-frame clones and lacks some. D and trimming were read from the DNA, whereas the V and J calls and clone size are those reported in that table. The sample includes 220,000 or so clones, just under 90% of them seen just once. Those who participated ranged in age from about 18 to 89 years and resided in about two dozen US areas. Exposed volunteers were people who met a COVID-19 case within 2 weeks before study entry. The data were obtained in a study of blood T cell repertoires in COVID-19. Study as a whole: Some COVID-19 samples were acute and others convalescent; all came from the United States, Italy and Spain.

The TCR originated in a man in his fifties or sixties who had been exposed to COVID-19. The sample consisted of PBMCs or T cells enriched from blood (not recorded which).

The CDR3 reads CASSIMVGAAQGKNIQYF. As DNA, the CDR3 is TGTGCCAGTAGTATAATGGTAGGGGCGGCACAGGGGAAAAACATTCAGTACTTC. The genes are TRBV19 and TRBJ2-4; 7 nucleotides agree with TRBD1. CDR1 is LNHDA and CDR2 is SQIVND in the germline V gene (reference sequence). Unmatched junction bases numbered 14, after V lost 2 bases and J lost 4 bases. This CDR3 comprises 18 residues. Using reference TRBV19 and TRBJ2-4 for the parts outside the CDR3, the full variable domain is DGGITQSPKYLFRKEGQNVTLSCEQNLNHDAMYWYRQDPGQGLRLIYYSQIVNDFQKGDIAEGYSVSREKKESFPLTVTSAQKNPTAFYLCASSIMVGAAQGKNIQYFGAGTRLSVL.